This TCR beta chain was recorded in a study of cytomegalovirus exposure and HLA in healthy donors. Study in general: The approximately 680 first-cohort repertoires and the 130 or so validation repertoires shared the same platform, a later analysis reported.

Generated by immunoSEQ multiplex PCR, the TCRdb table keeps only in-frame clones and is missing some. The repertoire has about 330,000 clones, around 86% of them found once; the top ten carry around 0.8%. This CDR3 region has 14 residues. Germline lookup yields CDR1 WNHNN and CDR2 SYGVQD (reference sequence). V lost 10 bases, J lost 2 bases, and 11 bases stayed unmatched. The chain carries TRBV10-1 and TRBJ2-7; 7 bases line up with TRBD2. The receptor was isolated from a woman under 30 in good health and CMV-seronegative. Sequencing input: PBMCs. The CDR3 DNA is TGCGCCAACCTGGGGGGGGGAGGGACCTACGAGCAGTACTTC. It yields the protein CANLGGGGTYEQYF.